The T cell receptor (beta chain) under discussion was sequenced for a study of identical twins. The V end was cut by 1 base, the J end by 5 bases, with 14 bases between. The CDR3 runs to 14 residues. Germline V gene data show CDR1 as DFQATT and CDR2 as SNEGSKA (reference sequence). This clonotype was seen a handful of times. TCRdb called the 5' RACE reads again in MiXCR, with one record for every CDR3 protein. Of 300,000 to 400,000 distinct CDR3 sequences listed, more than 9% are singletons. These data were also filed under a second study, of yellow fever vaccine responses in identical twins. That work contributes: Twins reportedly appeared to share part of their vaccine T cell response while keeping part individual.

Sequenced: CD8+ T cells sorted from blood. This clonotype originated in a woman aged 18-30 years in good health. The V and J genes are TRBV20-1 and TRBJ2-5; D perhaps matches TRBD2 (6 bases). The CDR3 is CSARGSGAMETQYF. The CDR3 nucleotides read TGCAGTGCTAGAGGTTCGGGAGCGATGGAGACCCAGTACTTC.